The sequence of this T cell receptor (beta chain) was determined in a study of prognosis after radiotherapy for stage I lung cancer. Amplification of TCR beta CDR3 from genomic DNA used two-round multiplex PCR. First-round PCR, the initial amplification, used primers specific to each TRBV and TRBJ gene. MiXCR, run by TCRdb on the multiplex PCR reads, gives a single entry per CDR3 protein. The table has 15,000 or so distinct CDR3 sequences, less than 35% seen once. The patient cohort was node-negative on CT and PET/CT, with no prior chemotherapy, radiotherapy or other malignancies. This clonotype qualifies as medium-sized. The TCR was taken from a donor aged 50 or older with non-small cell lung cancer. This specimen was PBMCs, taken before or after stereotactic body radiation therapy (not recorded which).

The CDR3 DNA reads TGCGCCAGCAGCTTGAATAGCGGGAGGGTCAGTGAGCAGTTCTTC. Translation gives CASSLNSGRVSEQFF. V is TRBV5-1 and J is TRBJ2-1, with 11 bases lining up with TRBD2. CDR1 SGHRS and CDR2 YFSETQ come from the germline V gene. V was pared by 1 base and J by 9 bases, with 6 bases of the junction left unmatched. This CDR3 contains 15 residues.